Included here is one T cell receptor beta chain sequence, with context. This sample is part of a study of T-cell reconstitution after alpha-beta-depleted transplantation in children. The length of the CDR3 is 16 residues. Trimming removed 5 bases from V and 2 bases from J; junction bases left unmatched: 11. Germline V gives CDR1 DFQATT, CDR2 SNEGSKA (reference sequence). Using unique molecular identifiers, the investigators prepared the TCRbeta library. TCRdb re-called the PCR reads through MiXCR, storing one row per CDR3 protein. The data contain about 540,000 distinct CDR3 sequences, approximately 20% of them singletons.

V and J are TRBV20-1 and TRBJ2-7, with 11 positions matching TRBD1. The sample here was PBMCs from the stem cell graft donor, taken from the stem cell graft. The clonotype comes from a human donor who donated a stem cell graft to a child with acute lymphoblastic leukemia. The CDR3 DNA reads TGCAGTGCTCTTACATCCGGGACAGGGGGTCCCTACGAGCAGTACTTC. Amino acids: CSALTSGTGGPYEQYF.